The 16 T cell receptor beta chains listed next were all sequenced from one sample in a study of Tregs in tolerant kidney transplant recipients (dated by TCRdb to between 2018 and 2020). In light of the paper, this sample's time point label describes: blood sample drawn before combined kidney and bone marrow transplant. The library was produced with the immunoSEQ multiplex PCR assay. TCRdb carries this immuneACCESS record with in-frame sequences only. Its versions omit some clonotypes, under half of them owing to an unresolved V gene in the studies checked, with the rest unexplained. Recorded for this sample are approximately 60,000 clones; roughly 98% of them occurred a single time. Together, the top ten hold around 0.34% of the sample. This specimen was Tregs from blood, taken before the transplant. The receptors were gathered from a human donor who received a combined kidney and bone marrow transplant.

The chain links TRBV30 to TRBJ1-2, with D perhaps TRBD1 (5 bases). Trimming shortened V by 4 bases and J by 1 base, and 16 bases separated the two germline ends. CDR3 size: 15 residues. Germline CDR1 is GTSNPN and CDR2 is SVGIG (reference sequence). The CDR3 spells CAWKVWDLHNYGYTF. The CDR3 nucleotides read TGTGCCTGGAAAGTGTGGGACTTACATAACTATGGCTACACCTTC.

V and J are TRBV7-6 and TRBJ2-3; TRBD2 matches at 7 bases. Germline values: CDR1 SGHVS, CDR2 FNYEAQ. V trimming: 5 bases; J trimming: 8 bases; junction bases outside the gene matches: 7. This CDR3 has 13 residues. CDR3 region: CASSTAWEGTQYF. In nucleotides, the CDR3 is TGTGCCAGCAGCACTGCTTGGGAGGGTACGCAGTATTTT.

The V gene is TRBV7-3, the J gene TRBJ2-3; no reliable D call. The CDR3 is made up of 13 amino acids. Germline CDR1 SGHTA, CDR2 FQGTGA. Trimming left V 4 bases short and J 13 bases short, with 18 bases between. The CDR3 nucleotides read TGTGCCAGCAGCTCCCACCCTCGGAGTTTAGAGTATTTT. Its translation is CASSSHPRSLEYF. The full variable domain, with the rest looked up from reference TRBV7-3 and TRBJ2-3, is GAGVSQTPSNKVTEKGKYVELRCDPISGHTALYWYRQSLGQGPEFLIYFQGTGAADDSGLPNDRFFAVRPEGSVSTLKIQRTERGDSAVYLCASSSHPRSLEYFGPGTRLTVL.

The V and J genes are TRBV18 and TRBJ1-1; D unresolved. CDR3 length: 14 residues. With 0 bases removed from V and 1 base from J, the gap between germline ends came to 6 bases. Germline CDR1 and CDR2: KGHSH and LQKENI. The CDR3 DNA follows: TGTGCCAGCTCACCACCGCCGGGGAACACTGAAGCTTTCTTT. Its translation: CASSPPPGNTEAFF.

The J gene is TRBJ1-5, the V gene TRBV28; tentative D call: TRBD1 (6 bases). Germline values: CDR1 MDHEN, CDR2 SYDVKM. The CDR3 is 18 residues long. The V and J ends lost 5 bases and 4 bases respectively, with 24 bases between them. As DNA, the CDR3 is TGTGCCAGCAGTGCCTCAACAGGGAAAGCACTTCGGAATCAGCCCCAGCATTTT. Protein: CASSASTGKALRNQPQHF. The full variable domain, in which reference TRBV28 and TRBJ1-5 provide the parts outside the CDR3, is DVKVTQSSRYLVKRTGEKVFLECVQDMDHENMFWYRQDPGLGLRLIYFSYDVKMKEKGDIPEGYSVSREKKERFSLILESASTNQTSMYLCASSASTGKALRNQPQHFGDGTRLSIL.

V usage is TRBV10-3 and J usage is TRBJ1-2, with D possibly matching TRBD1 (5 bases). Trimming pared 5 bases from V and 3 bases from J, leaving 19 bases between. Germline CDR1 and CDR2: ENHRY and SYGVKD. This CDR3 has 16 amino acids. The CDR3 here is CAISLGEVMTDYGYTF. The DNA of the CDR3 is TGTGCCATCAGTTTAGGGGAGGTGATGACGGACTATGGCTACACCTTC.

The chain carries TRBV19 and TRBJ1-6, with unresolved D. The CDR3 covers 13 residues. Germline assignment: CDR1 LNHDA and CDR2 SQIVND (reference sequence). The V end was cut by 6 bases, the J end by 6 bases, with 9 bases between. DNA for the CDR3: TGTGCCAGTAGCTATCAGGTTAATTCACCCCTCCACTTT. This gives the protein CASSYQVNSPLHF.

The CDR3 loop reads CASRRRGSSYNEQFF. The CDR3 nucleotides are TGTGCCAGCAGAAGGCGGGGGAGCTCCTACAATGAGCAGTTCTTC. The V and J genes are TRBV19 and TRBJ2-1; 7 positions agree with TRBD2. Germline CDR1 and CDR2: LNHDA and SQIVND (reference sequence). This CDR3 contains 15 residues. The V gene end was trimmed by 9 bases and the J gene end by 0 bases; junction bases not matched to a gene: 8.

This sequence joins TRBV5-5 and TRBJ2-2, with D uncertain. V was shortened by 0 bases and J by 4 bases, with 7 bases between the two germline ends. The CDR3 contains 14 residues. Germline V gene lookup returns CDR1 SGHKS and CDR2 YYEKEE (reference sequence). CDR3 sequence: CASSLAATTGELFF. The CDR3 bases are TGTGCCAGCAGCTTGGCAGCGACCACCGGGGAGCTGTTTTTT. The complete variable domain, with remaining parts taken from reference TRBV5-5 and TRBJ2-2, reads DAGVTQSPTHLIKTRGQQVTLRCSPISGHKSVSWYQQVLGQGPQFIFQYYEKEERGRGNFPDRFSARQFPNYSSELNVNALLLGDSALYLCASSLAATTGELFFGEGSRLTVL.

The chain has TRBV4-2 and TRBJ1-1; D might be TRBD1 (6 bases). The CDR3 spans 15 residues. Trimming took off 3 bases at V and 1 base at J, with 12 bases between the two ends. Per the germline V gene, CDR1 is LGHNA and CDR2 is YNFKEQ. CDR3 protein: CASSQRGSGNTEAFF. Here the CDR3 DNA reads TGTGCCAGCAGCCAGAGGGGGTCGGGGAACACTGAAGCTTTCTTT.

V is TRBV5-5 and J is TRBJ1-2; no firm D call. With 2 bases removed from V and 4 bases from J, the gap between germline ends came to 9 bases. This CDR3 spans 13 amino acids. Germline values: CDR1 SGHKS, CDR2 YYEKEE (reference sequence). CDR3 protein: CASSLDGVYGYTF. The CDR3 DNA is TGTGCCAGCAGCTTAGACGGGGTCTATGGCTACACCTTC.

The rearrangement links TRBV18 to TRBJ2-5; 12 bases align to TRBD1. Germline V lookup: CDR1 KGHSH, CDR2 LQKENI. The V gene end was trimmed by 3 bases and the J gene end by 5 bases; junction bases not matched to a gene: 1. The CDR3 is 14 residues long. In DNA, the CDR3 is TGTGCCAGCTCACCGGGACAGGGGGCTGAGACCCAGTACTTC. This gives the protein CASSPGQGAETQYF.

The gene calls are TRBV4-3 and TRBJ2-7; maybe TRBD2 (5 bases). This CDR3 comprises 15 residues. V was cut by 1 base and J by 3 bases, with 13 bases left in between. Per germline, CDR1 LGHNA and CDR2 YSLEER. CDR3 in amino acids: CASSQATGWFYEQYF. The DNA of the CDR3 is TGCGCCAGCAGCCAAGCTACGGGGTGGTTCTACGAGCAGTACTTC.

This chain joins TRBV6-1 and TRBJ1-1; D may be TRBD1 (5 bases). The ends were cut back, 5 bases at V and 3 bases at J, with 10 bases in the middle. CDR3 length: 13 amino acids. Germline CDR1 is MNHNS and CDR2 is SASEGT. The CDR3 nucleotides are TGTGCCAGCAGTCGCAGGGTGGACACTGAAGCTTTCTTT. Amino acids: CASSRRVDTEAFF.

This chain uses TRBV30 with TRBJ2-3; a weak D match, TRBD2 (6 bases). CDR3 length: 16 residues. CDR1 is GTSNPN, CDR2 SVGIG, per germline (reference sequence). V dropped 0 bases and J dropped 3 bases, with 16 bases sitting between them. CDR3 sequence reads: CAWSVLLAGRTDTQYF. In DNA, the CDR3 is TGTGCCTGGAGTGTTCTCTTGGCAGGGAGGACAGATACGCAGTATTTT.

This clone was picked up one time. This chain joins TRBV10-3 and TRBJ1-1, with a weak D call TRBD1 (5 bases). The CDR3 sequence is 14 residues long. Trimming cost V 4 bases and J 5 bases, with 14 bases left between them. Germline V gene sequence: CDR1 ENHRY, CDR2 SYGVKD. CDR3 sequence: CAISVRDRGTEAFF. The CDR3 region has the DNA TGTGCCATCAGTGTTAGGGACCGGGGGACTGAAGCTTTCTTT.